The 9 T cell receptor beta chains presented below share a single source sample, sequenced in a study of T cells after yellow fever vaccination. TCRdb ran MiXCR on the 5' RACE reads and lists one entry per CDR3 protein. The sample contains roughly 320,000 distinct CDR3 sequences, about 10% of which appear only once. Sample: CD4+ T cells sorted from PBMCs, taken 45 days after the yellow fever booster vaccination. Receptors originate from a man aged 18 to 30 who received the YFV17D yellow fever vaccine.

This clonotype was picked up many times. The chain carries TRBV7-2 and TRBJ2-5; D remains unclear. V shed 3 bases and J shed 5 bases, with 13 bases lying between them. Germline CDR1 is SGHTA and CDR2 is FQGNSA. CDR3 length: 14 residues. The CDR3 spells CASSFQSQAETQYF. The DNA of the CDR3 is TGTGCCAGCAGCTTCCAGAGCCAGGCGGAGACCCAGTACTTC.

V usage is TRBV7-2 and J usage is TRBJ2-1; D may be TRBD1 (6 bases). Germline V lookup: CDR1 SGHTA, CDR2 FQGNSA. With 6 bases removed from V and 7 bases from J, the gap between germline ends came to 16 bases. CDR3 size: 14 residues. The CDR3 DNA reads as TGTGCCAGCAGGCCCGACAGGCAGGTTAATGAGCAGTTCTTC. Amino acids: CASRPDRQVNEQFF.

The rearrangement links TRBV20-1 to TRBJ2-4; no clear D. This CDR3 comprises 14 residues. Germline CDR1 and CDR2: DFQATT and SNEGSKA (reference sequence). Deletions cut 6 bases from V and 6 bases from J, with 18 bases between. The DNA of the CDR3 is TGCAGTGCCTTGAACGCCCCCTCCCCAAACATTCAGTACTTC. It codes for CSALNAPSPNIQYF.

The chain recombines TRBV5-1 with TRBJ2-7; either TRBD1 or TRBD2 may fit D (5 bases each). This CDR3 contains 9 residues. Germline V gives CDR1 SGHRS, CDR2 YFSETQ. The chain's CDR3 is CAPRDPRDV. The CDR3 coding sequence is TGCGCTCCTAGGGACCCGCGGGACGTC.

This clonotype appeared many times. The J gene is TRBJ1-5, the V gene TRBV30; D is unclear. V was cut by 0 bases and J by 4 bases, with 7 bases left in between. Germline V gene sequence: CDR1 GTSNPN, CDR2 SVGIG (reference sequence). CDR3 length equals 13 residues. CDR3 sequence reads: CAWSVRENQPQHF. The CDR3 DNA sequence: TGTGCCTGGAGTGTAAGGGAGAATCAGCCCCAGCATTTT.

The table lists this clonotype with many counts. This rearrangement joins TRBV12-3 or TRBV12-4 to TRBJ1-2; possible D gene TRBD1, 5 bases. This CDR3 region has 12 residues. V lost 1 base, J lost 5 bases, and 5 bases lay in between. CDR3 sequence (DNA): TGTGCCAGCAGTTTAGAGGGGTATGGCTACACCTTC. Protein: CASSLEGYGYTF.

V and J are TRBV20-1 and TRBJ2-3, with 11 bases lining up with TRBD2. This CDR3 has 15 amino acids. Per germline, CDR1 DFQATT and CDR2 SNEGSKA (reference sequence). The V gene end was trimmed by 6 bases and the J gene end by 9 bases; junction bases not matched to a gene: 14. CDR3 nucleotide sequence: TGCAGTGCCCCTGTAGCGGGGGGGCTTCTCGGAACGCAGTATTTT. It translates to CSAPVAGGLLGTQYF.

This clonotype was counted only a few times. This chain joins TRBV7-2 and TRBJ2-2; 9 nucleotides match TRBD1. CDR3 length: 17 residues. V was pared by 4 bases and J by 7 bases, with 13 bases of the junction left unmatched. The germline gives CDR1 SGHTA, CDR2 FQGNSA. The CDR3 sequence: CASSSRLGQGLIGELFF. The CDR3 DNA reads as TGTGCCAGCAGCTCCCGGCTGGGACAGGGACTTATCGGGGAGCTGTTTTTT.

The chain couples TRBV5-1 to TRBJ1-1, with D possibly TRBD1 on 5 matching bases. V was trimmed by 5 bases and J by 2 bases, leaving 16 bases between them. The length of the CDR3 is 15 residues. Germline V gene sequence: CDR1 SGHRS, CDR2 YFSETQ. The CDR3, as DNA: TGCGCCAGCAGAGACCCGGCGAGGGGAAACACTGAAGCTTTCTTT. As protein: CASRDPARGNTEAFF.